The clone carrying this T cell receptor (beta chain) was seen a handful of times. No antigen is known for it. Cultured CD4+ T-cell DNA underwent Oncomine TCR Beta short-read sequencing. TCRdb re-called the PCR reads with MiXCR, one entry per CDR3 protein. Among roughly 14,000 distinct CDR3 sequences listed, around half were seen once. This entry is derived from a study of vaccination and CD4 T cells after COVID-19. The overall study: Comprising six males and four females, the convalescent participants counted two Hispanic individuals among them. Cellular stimulation was performed using overlapping spike peptides derived from SARS-CoV-2, HCoV-NL63, HCoV-OC43 and HCoV-229E.

This CDR3 has 13 residues. Trimming removed 1 base from V and 8 bases from J, with 11 bases in between. Germline loops: CDR1 SGHNT, CDR2 YYREEE (reference sequence). Indicated treatment: roughly 11-day PBMC culture with coronavirus spike peptide pools or control peptides (ViraFEST assay). Antigen-specific T cell expansion with peptide pools preceded TCR sequencing in the ViraFEST approach. The cultures had half their medium swapped for fresh IL-2 medium on days 3 and 7. This clonotype originated in a human donor with COVID-19. The rearrangement links TRBV5-4 to TRBJ2-3, with D uncertain. Source: cultured CD4+ T cells from blood, taken after SARS-CoV-2 vaccination. CDR3 nucleotides: TGTGCCAGCAGCTTGAACAGTGGGCCTACGCAGTATTTT. Translated: CASSLNSGPTQYF.